This TCR beta chain derives from a study of molecular identifiers for immune sequencing clone quantification. Study findings and constraints: Clone sizes could be underestimated for highly expanded clones when identical TCR molecules share a barcode.

The CDR3 covers 16 residues. With V trimmed by 2 bases and J by 1 base, 6 bases remained unmatched. Germline V gene sequence: CDR1 MNHEY, CDR2 SMNVEV (reference sequence). Based on a CD8+CD4-CCR7+CD45RA+ profile, naive CD8 T cells were sorted. The sample holds many counts of this clonotype. Its antigen is still unknown. TCRdb ran MiXCR on the PCR reads and lists one entry per CDR3 protein. The sample includes hundreds of thousands of distinct CDR3 sequences, 20% to 25% of them seen just once. The material sequenced was naive CD8+ T cells from blood, with Jurkat cell RNA spiked in. Sample subset: FACS-sorted CD8+CD4-CCR7+CD45RA+ naive T cells. This clonotype was obtained from a human donor in good health. Some libraries in this study had Jurkat cell RNA spiked in. The chain is built from TRBV27 and TRBJ2-3, with 7 bases lining up with TRBD1. The CDR3 bases are TGTGCCAGCAGTTTACAGGGGGTTTCGGGCACAGATACGCAGTATTTT. Residues: CASSLQGVSGTDTQYF.